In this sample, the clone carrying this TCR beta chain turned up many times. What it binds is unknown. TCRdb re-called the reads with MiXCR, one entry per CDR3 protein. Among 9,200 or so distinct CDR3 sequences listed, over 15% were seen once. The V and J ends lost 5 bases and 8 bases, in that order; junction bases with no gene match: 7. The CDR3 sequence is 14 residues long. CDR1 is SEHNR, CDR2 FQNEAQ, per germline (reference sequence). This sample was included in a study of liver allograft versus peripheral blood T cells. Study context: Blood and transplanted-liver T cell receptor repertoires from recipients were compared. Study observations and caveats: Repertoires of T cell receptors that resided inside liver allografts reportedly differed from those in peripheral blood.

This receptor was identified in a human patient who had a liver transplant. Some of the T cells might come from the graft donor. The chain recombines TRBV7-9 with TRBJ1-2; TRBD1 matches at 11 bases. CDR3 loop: CASSRRDRGRGYTF. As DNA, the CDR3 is TGTGCCAGCAGCCGGAGGGACAGGGGGAGAGGCTACACCTTC.